These 18 T cell receptor beta chains came from one sample sequenced in a study of T cells in Graves' hyperthyroidism and ophthalmopathy. TCR beta CDR3 sequences were amplified from RNA transcripts. Primed by the HTBI set, a first-round RT-PCR was run on the TCR CDR3. Each CDR3 protein gets one entry after TCRdb re-called the multiplex PCR reads with MiXCR. Among around 600,000 distinct CDR3 sequences, roughly 16% were seen once, and the ten largest hold less than 3.5%. Sequencing used blood. These receptors were taken from a woman between 35 and 50 years old with Graves' ophthalmopathy.

The V call is TRBV9, the J call TRBJ2-5; 11 bases fit TRBD2. Germline V gene data show CDR1 as SGDLS and CDR2 as YYNGEE. The CDR3 consists of 16 residues. The J segment lost 5 bases and the V segment lost 0 bases, leaving 6 bases of the junction unmatched. The CDR3 here is CASSVDVAGGPETQYF. The CDR3 region has the DNA TGTGCCAGCAGCGTAGACGTAGCGGGGGGGCCGGAGACCCAGTACTTC.

The chain has TRBV24-1 and TRBJ2-3, with D perhaps matching TRBD1 or TRBD2 (5 bases each). The germline V and J ends were trimmed by 7 bases and 5 bases, with 15 bases remaining between them. The length of the CDR3 is 14 residues. Germline values: CDR1 KGHDR, CDR2 SFDVKD. The CDR3 bases are TGTGCCACCAGCCCTGGGACGGCACGAGATACGCAGTATTTT. This codes for CATSPGTARDTQYF.

This clonotype was seen more than once but under ten times. V gene TRBV3-1 combines with J gene TRBJ2-7, with a possible D match to TRBD1 (5 bases). Between the trimmed V and J ends, which lost 3 bases and 6 bases, there was a span of 18 bases. Germline V gene lookup returns CDR1 LGHDT and CDR2 YNNKEL (reference sequence). CDR3 length: 15 residues. The CDR3 sequence: CASSHFGSGFIEQYF. As DNA, the CDR3 is TGTGCCAGCAGCCATTTCGGGTCAGGGTTTATCGAGCAGTACTTC.

This clonotype has at least ten counts. In DNA form, the CDR3 reads TGTGCCAGCAGGGGCGGGGGGGCCGGCACAGATACGCAGTATTTT. This sequence encodes CASRGGGAGTDTQYF. The chain recombines TRBV6-1 with TRBJ2-3, with 9 bases aligning to TRBD2. With V trimmed by 6 bases and J by 1 base, 5 bases remained unmatched. The CDR3 spans 15 residues. CDR1 and CDR2 from the germline V gene are MNHNS and SASEGT.

In this sample, this clonotype turned up many times. The chain joins TRBV18 to TRBJ1-6, with a possible D match to TRBD1 (5 bases). Germline loops: CDR1 KGHSH, CDR2 LQKENI. The CDR3 contains 14 residues. Trimming cost V 3 bases and J 10 bases, with 13 bases left between them. CDR3 amino acids: CASSPSLGRSPLHF. The CDR3 DNA is TGTGCCAGCTCACCTTCGTTGGGGCGCTCACCCCTCCACTTT. Using reference TRBV18 and TRBJ1-6 for the parts outside the CDR3, the full variable domain is NAGVMQNPRHLVRRRGQEARLRCSPMKGHSHVYWYRQLPEEGLKFMVYLQKENIIDESGMPKERFSAEFPKEGPSILRIQQVVRGDSAAYFCASSPSLGRSPLHFGNGTRLTVT.

This clonotype has ten or more counts. The V call is TRBV28, the J call TRBJ2-5, with D possibly being TRBD2 (5 bases). The CDR3 length is 12 residues. Trimming pared 6 bases from V and 9 bases from J, leaving 14 bases between. Per the germline V gene, CDR1 is MDHEN and CDR2 is SYDVKM. The CDR3 loop reads CASSLPAGPQYF. The CDR3 nucleotides read TGTGCCAGCAGCCTCCCCGCGGGTCCCCAGTACTTC.

This clonotype was detected many times. The chain has TRBV30 and TRBJ2-1; 10 bases fit TRBD2. There are 15 residues in the CDR3. Germline V gene lookup returns CDR1 GTSNPN and CDR2 SVGIG (reference sequence). Trimming removed 2 bases from V and 8 bases from J; junction bases left unmatched: 9. The DNA for the CDR3 is TGTGCCTGGAGTCCTACTAGCGGGAACCATTATGAGCAGTTCTTC. Translated: CAWSPTSGNHYEQFF.

This clonotype was seen at least ten times. The rearrangement links TRBV20-1 to TRBJ2-3, with TRBD2 matching over 7 bases. After removal of 2 bases from V and 0 bases from J, the junction contained 8 bases not matched to a gene. The CDR3 consists of 16 residues. Germline V gene data show CDR1 as DFQATT and CDR2 as SNEGSKA (reference sequence). CDR3 DNA: TGCAGTGCTAGACCCATAGCGGGCCCTAGCACAGATACGCAGTATTTT. This translates into CSARPIAGPSTDTQYF.

This clonotype has only a few counts. The V gene is TRBV6-1, the J gene TRBJ2-7; TRBD1 matches at 10 bases. This CDR3 comprises 15 residues. The J segment lost 3 bases and the V segment lost 5 bases, leaving 7 bases of the junction unmatched. Germline loops: CDR1 MNHNS, CDR2 SASEGT. CDR3 in DNA: TGTGCCAGCAGTTCAGACAGGGGGCCTGGCTACGAGCAGTACTTC. The encoded protein is CASSSDRGPGYEQYF.

This clonotype appeared a few times. The chain recombines TRBV2 with TRBJ2-1, with TRBD1 matching over 7 bases. Trimming cost V 3 bases and J 7 bases; bases outside gene matches: 6. This CDR3 region has 14 residues. Germline V gene data show CDR1 as SNHLY and CDR2 as FYNNEI. CDR3 residues: CASSEPGTANEQFF. The CDR3 DNA reads as TGTGCCAGCAGTGAGCCCGGGACAGCTAATGAGCAGTTCTTC.

The genes are TRBV9 and TRBJ1-2; a possible D gene is TRBD1 (5 bases). Deletions cut 0 bases from V and 7 bases from J, with 13 bases between. Germline V CDR1 and CDR2: SGDLS, YYNGEE. CDR3 length equals 14 residues. The CDR3 DNA is TGTGCCAGCAGCGTAGAGATCAGGGTATGTGGCTACACCTTC. It specifies CASSVEIRVCGYTF.

The chain has TRBV2 and TRBJ1-6; a weak D match, TRBD1 (5 bases). Germline V gives CDR1 SNHLY, CDR2 FYNNEI. The CDR3 sequence is 14 residues long. V was pared by 3 bases and J by 14 bases, with 17 bases between. The CDR3 region is CASSDGQGLSTLHF. DNA of the CDR3: TGTGCCAGCAGTGATGGGCAGGGCCTTTCGACCCTCCACTTT.

This sequence joins TRBV5-1 and TRBJ2-1; 8 nucleotides line up with TRBD2. The ends lost 4 bases at V and 8 bases at J; junction bases unmatched: 20. Germline V gene lookup returns CDR1 SGHRS and CDR2 YFSETQ. CDR3 length: 18 amino acids. CDR3 amino acids: CASSRSTHSSGSKDEQFF. The CDR3, as DNA: TGCGCCAGCAGCCGATCCACCCACAGCAGCGGGAGTAAAGATGAGCAGTTCTTC.

This clonotype showed up just a few times. The gene calls are TRBV20-1 and TRBJ1-3; weak D call: TRBD1 (5 bases). V was shortened by 3 bases and J by 8 bases, with 14 bases between the two germline ends. Per the germline V gene, CDR1 is DFQATT and CDR2 is SNEGSKA (reference sequence). The CDR3 length is 13 residues. The CDR3 sequence is CSASRAGVDTIYF. The DNA for the CDR3 is TGCAGTGCTAGTAGGGCGGGGGTGGACACCATATATTTT.

This clonotype was seen at least ten times. Here the CDR3 DNA reads TGTGCCAGCAGTTCAACACCGGGGTACCAAGAGACCCAGTACTTC. Protein: CASSSTPGYQETQYF. The chain carries TRBV5-5 and TRBJ2-5, with D possibly being TRBD2 (5 bases). The CDR3 extends over 15 amino acids. V lost 5 bases and J 0 bases, leaving 14 bases between the germline ends. Germline CDR1 reads SGHKS; CDR2 reads YYEKEE (reference sequence).

At least ten counts were recorded for this clonotype. The chain uses TRBV11-2 and TRBJ2-1, with 9 positions matching TRBD1. Germline lookup yields CDR1 SGHAT and CDR2 FQNNGV. With V trimmed by 1 base and J by 10 bases, 8 bases remained unmatched. The CDR3 is 15 amino acids. The DNA for the CDR3 is TGTGCCAGCAGCTTAGCCACGGGACAGGGTTTCGAGCAGTTCTTC. Its protein is CASSLATGQGFEQFF. The entire variable domain, with the rest obtained from reference TRBV11-2 and TRBJ2-1, is as follows: EAGVAQSPRYKIIEKRQSVAFWCNPISGHATLYWYQQILGQGPKLLIQFQNNGVVDDSQLPKDRFSAERLKGVDSTLKIQPAKLEDSAVYLCASSLATGQGFEQFFGPGTRLTVL.

This clonotype has just a few counts. V is TRBV11-2 and J is TRBJ1-1; perhaps TRBD1 as D (5 bases). Germline CDR1 reads SGHAT; CDR2 reads FQNNGV. Trimming removed 1 base from V and 5 bases from J, with 17 bases in between. The CDR3 spans 16 residues. The CDR3 here is CASSLGGPEKGTEAFF. The CDR3 DNA follows: TGTGCCAGCAGCTTAGGGGGCCCGGAGAAGGGAACTGAAGCTTTCTTT.

This clonotype was counted many times. The V gene is TRBV20-1, the J gene TRBJ2-3; D is unresolved. CDR1 is DFQATT and CDR2 is SNEGSKA in the germline V gene (reference sequence). The CDR3 sequence is 11 residues long. The V gene lost 7 bases and the J gene lost 7 bases, with 12 bases spanning the gap. DNA for the CDR3: TGCAGTGTCCTCGACCCATATACGCAGTATTTT. It encodes CSVLDPYTQYF.